This section outlines one T cell receptor (beta chain) sequence together with its context. Its specificity is unknown. Random hexamers were used to reverse transcribe the RNA input (about 0.5 to 1 ug). The method of amplification for TCR beta CDR3 was immunoSEQ multiplex PCR, covering 54 Vbeta and 13 Jbeta. TCRdb called the immunoSEQ multiplex PCR reads again in MiXCR, with one record for every CDR3 protein. The data contain about 280,000 distinct CDR3 sequences, roughly 85% of them singletons. V shed 5 bases, J shed 3 bases, and the junction held 18 bases outside the gene matches. Germline-derived CDR1 and CDR2 are MNHEY and SMNVEV (reference sequence). The CDR3 loop spans 18 amino acids. Sequencing of TCR beta was performed on blood CD8+ and CD4+ T cells. Negative isolation was used for CD8+ and CD4+ T cells, and FACS enrichment was applied to TEMRA cells. These data originate in a study of CD8 T cells in Susac syndrome. Study results and caveats: It was acknowledged by the study that relatively few individuals were included in its TCR sequencing and HLA analysis.

Sequencing was performed on CD8+ T cells from PBMCs. This TCR derives from a human donor with multiple sclerosis. The chain is built from TRBV27 and TRBJ1-2, with 7 bases matching TRBD1. For the CDR3, the DNA is TGTGCCAGCAGTCCCGACCGGGACAGACTCGTTCTCGACTATGGCTACACCTTC. Protein: CASSPDRDRLVLDYGYTF.